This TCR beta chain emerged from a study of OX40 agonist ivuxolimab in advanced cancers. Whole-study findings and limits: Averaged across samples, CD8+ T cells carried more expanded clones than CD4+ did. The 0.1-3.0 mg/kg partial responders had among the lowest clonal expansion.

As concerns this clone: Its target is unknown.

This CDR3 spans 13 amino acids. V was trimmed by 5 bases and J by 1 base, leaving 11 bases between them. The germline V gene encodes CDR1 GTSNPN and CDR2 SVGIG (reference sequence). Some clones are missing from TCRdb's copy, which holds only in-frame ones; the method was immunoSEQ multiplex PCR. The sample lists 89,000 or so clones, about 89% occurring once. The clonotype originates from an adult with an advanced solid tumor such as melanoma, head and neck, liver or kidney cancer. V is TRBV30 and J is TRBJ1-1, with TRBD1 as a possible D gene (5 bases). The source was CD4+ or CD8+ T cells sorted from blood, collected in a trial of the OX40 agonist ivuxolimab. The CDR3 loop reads CAWETVGNTEAFF. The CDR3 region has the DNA TGTGCCTGGGAGACAGTGGGGAACACTGAAGCTTTCTTT.